The rows below give T cell receptor beta chains drawn from one sample of a study of cytomegalovirus exposure and HLA in healthy donors. Clones were sequenced by immunoSEQ multiplex PCR, and TCRdb holds only the in-frame ones, with some missing. This listing includes approximately 140,000 clones. Sequences were obtained from PBMCs. These receptors came from a woman aged 35 to 49 in good health and CMV-seronegative. Both conserved end residues are part of each CDR3. A D gene is named only where the DNA matches it firmly.

v_call	cdr3_length	d_call	j_call	cdr3_aa	cdr3_nt
TRBV4-1	17	TRBD1	TRBJ2-5	CASSQDLRDRRQETQYF	TGCGCCAGCAGCCAAGATCTTAGGGACAGGCGTCAAGAGACCCAGTACTTC
TRBV7-2	16	TRBD1	TRBJ1-2	CASSETTLHRGDGYTF	TGTGCCAGCAGCGAAACGACCTTACACAGGGGGGACGGCTACACCTTC
TRBV4-1	13	-	TRBJ1-1	CASSRAVNTEAFF	TGCGCCAGCAGCCGAGCTGTGAACACTGAAGCTTTCTTT
TRBV9	17	-	TRBJ1-3	CASSVVDTLTSGNTIYF	TGTGCCAGCAGCGTAGTGGACACTTTGACCTCTGGAAACACCATATATTTT
TRBV11-2	15	TRBD2	TRBJ2-1	CASRLGTSGGGEQFF	TGTGCCAGCAGATTAGGGACTAGCGGGGGTGGTGAGCAGTTCTTC
TRBV7-2	13	TRBD1	TRBJ2-7	CASQDRGEYEQYF	TGTGCCAGCCAGGACAGGGGGGAGTACGAGCAGTACTTC
TRBV7-7	15	TRBD1	TRBJ1-4	CASSPGQGLNEKLFF	TGTGCTAGCAGCCCCGGACAGGGGCTTAATGAAAAACTGTTTTTT
TRBV28	20	-	TRBJ2-6	CASLPLLRTSPYSGANVLTF	TGTGCCAGCCTGCCCCTATTGAGGACATCACCTTACTCTGGGGCCAACGTCCTGACTTTC
TRBV28	14	TRBD1	TRBJ1-1	CASSLGYRGTEAFF	TGTGCCAGCAGTTTGGGATACAGGGGAACTGAAGCTTTCTTT
TRBV6-1	16	-	TRBJ1-4	CASSETNSVLGVKLFF	TGTGCCAGCAGTGAAACTAATTCGGTGTTAGGGGTAAAACTGTTTTTT
TRBV5-4	15	TRBD1	TRBJ1-4	CASSEPGQGNEKLFF	TGTGCCAGCAGCGAACCGGGACAGGGTAATGAAAAACTGTTTTTT
TRBV7-2	13	TRBD1	TRBJ1-2	CASSFYQGDGYTF	TGTGCCAGCAGCTTTTATCAGGGGGATGGCTACACCTTC
TRBV5-6	15	-	TRBJ1-2	CASSLVSRTGYGYTF	TGTGCCAGCAGCTTGGTGTCTCGAACGGGTTATGGCTACACCTTC
TRBV5-1	15	TRBD1	TRBJ1-6	CASSGLGQYNSPLHF	TGCGCCAGCAGCGGTCTGGGACAGTATAATTCACCCCTCCACTTT
TRBV15	17	-	TRBJ2-7	CATSRGRVNAPSYEQYF	TGTGCCACCAGCAGAGGGCGGGTCAACGCCCCCTCTTACGAGCAGTACTTC
TRBV7-9	13	TRBD1	TRBJ1-1	CASSSRQGAEAFF	TGTGCCAGCAGCTCTCGACAGGGCGCTGAAGCTTTCTTT
TRBV19	15	TRBD1	TRBJ1-5	CASSQGTGVEQPQHF	TGTGCCAGTAGTCAAGGGACAGGGGTGGAACAGCCCCAGCATTTT
TRBV4-1	14	-	TRBJ2-5	CASSQDRQAETQYF	TGCGCCAGCAGCCAAGATCGTCAAGCGGAGACCCAGTACTTC
TRBV18	14	TRBD1	TRBJ2-7	CASSPALTGDEQYF	TGTGCCAGCTCACCTGCCCTGACAGGGGACGAGCAGTACTTC
TRBV29-1	12	-	TRBJ2-7	CSVEDTGYEQYF	TGCAGCGTTGAAGATACAGGCTACGAGCAGTACTTC
TRBV6-1	15	TRBD1	TRBJ1-2	CASSARGTVNYGYTF	TGTGCCAGCAGTGCCAGGGGGACAGTCAACTATGGCTACACCTTC
TRBV29-1	10	-	TRBJ2-1	CSVGGSEQFF	TGCAGCGTTGGAGGGTCTGAGCAGTTCTTC
TRBV6-5	15	-	TRBJ2-7	CASSYSDRPTYEQYF	TGTGCCAGCAGTTACTCGGACAGACCCACCTACGAGCAGTACTTC
TRBV6-1	16	-	TRBJ1-3	CASSEGGWEPGNTIYF	TGTGCCAGCAGTGAGGGAGGGTGGGAACCTGGAAACACCATATATTTT
TRBV7-6	15	-	TRBJ2-5	CASSLPTGGQETQYF	TGTGCCAGCAGCCTACCTACCGGGGGTCAAGAGACCCAGTACTTC
TRBV6-5	15	TRBD1	TRBJ2-7	CASSYFSGQGSEQYF	TGTGCCAGCAGTTACTTCTCGGGACAGGGGAGCGAGCAGTACTTC
TRBV5-1	13	-	TRBJ1-3	CASSLGWGDTIYF	TGCGCCAGCAGCTTGGGGTGGGGAGACACCATATATTTT
TRBV7-3	13	TRBD1	TRBJ1-1	CASAGQLNTEAFF	TGTGCCAGCGCGGGACAGTTGAACACTGAAGCTTTCTTT
TRBV2	14	-	TRBJ1-1	CASHSKGGAAEAFF	TGTGCCAGCCATTCCAAGGGGGGGGCTGCTGAAGCTTTCTTT